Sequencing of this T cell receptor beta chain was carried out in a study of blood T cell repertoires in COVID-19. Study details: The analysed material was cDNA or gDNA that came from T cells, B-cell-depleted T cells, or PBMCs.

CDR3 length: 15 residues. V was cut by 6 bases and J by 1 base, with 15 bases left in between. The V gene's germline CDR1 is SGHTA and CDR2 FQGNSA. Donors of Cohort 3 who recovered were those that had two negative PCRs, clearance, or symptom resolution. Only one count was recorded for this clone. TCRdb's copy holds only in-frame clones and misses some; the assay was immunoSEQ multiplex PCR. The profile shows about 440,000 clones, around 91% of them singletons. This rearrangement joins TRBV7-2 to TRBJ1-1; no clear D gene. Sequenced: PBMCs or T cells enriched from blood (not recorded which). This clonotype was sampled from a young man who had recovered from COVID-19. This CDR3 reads CASSPRTGSNTEAFF. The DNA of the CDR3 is TGTGCCAGCAGTCCCAGAACGGGGTCGAACACTGAAGCTTTCTTT.